The 9 T cell receptor beta chains below were found in one sample sequenced in a study of T cell responses to AZD1222 COVID-19 vaccine. Method: immunoSEQ multiplex PCR; TCRdb's copy keeps in-frame clones and lacks some. This table has 140,000 or so clones, roughly 88% appearing once. The sequenced sample was peripheral blood, obtained 28 days after the second dose of the MenACWY control vaccine. The receptors come from an adult who received the MenACWY meningococcal vaccine as a control.

The chain couples TRBV27 to TRBJ2-3; TRBD2 aligns across 10 bases. Germline CDR1 reads MNHEY; CDR2 reads SMNVEV (reference sequence). The CDR3 consists of 14 residues. The junction had 2 bases not matched to a gene; V was cut back by 5 bases and J by 3 bases. The CDR3 protein is CASSAGLATDTQYF. Here the CDR3 DNA reads TGTGCCAGCAGTGCGGGACTAGCGACAGATACGCAGTATTTT.

This clone was observed a few times. V usage is TRBV6-4 and J usage is TRBJ2-2; D is ambiguous. This CDR3 spans 13 amino acids. Germline V gene sequence: CDR1 MRHNA, CDR2 SNTAGT. Trimming took off 6 bases at V and 4 bases at J, with 9 bases between the two ends. CDR3 sequence: CASSNTATGELFF. The CDR3 DNA reads TGTGCCAGCAGCAACACAGCCACCGGGGAGCTGTTTTTT.

The J gene is TRBJ1-2, the V gene TRBV18; 9 nucleotides match TRBD1. This CDR3 spans 15 amino acids. The V and J ends lost 1 base and 8 bases, in that order; junction bases with no gene match: 8. Per germline, CDR1 KGHSH and CDR2 LQKENI. The DNA of the CDR3 is TGTGCCAGCTCACCACAGAGACAGGGGGAGGACGGCTACACCTTC. It codes for CASSPQRQGEDGYTF.

This sequence joins TRBV6-5 and TRBJ2-7, with D possibly TRBD1 on 5 matching bases. V gave up 5 bases and J gave up 2 bases, with 10 bases separating them. From germline, CDR1 is MNHEY and CDR2 SVGAGI. This CDR3 spans 13 amino acids. The CDR3 reads CASSPGLTYEQYF. The CDR3 coding sequence is TGTGCCAGCAGTCCAGGGCTAACCTACGAGCAGTACTTC.

The V call is TRBV27, the J call TRBJ1-4, with 10 bases lining up with TRBD1. This CDR3 has 16 amino acids. Trimming at V came to 5 bases and at J to 4 bases, leaving 7 bases not matched to a gene. Germline CDR1 and CDR2: MNHEY and SMNVEV (reference sequence). The CDR3 loop is CASSNPRTGGNEKLFF. DNA for the CDR3: TGTGCCAGCAGTAACCCAAGGACAGGGGGTAATGAAAAACTGTTTTTT.

V gene TRBV6-6 combines with J gene TRBJ1-5, with TRBD1 as a possible D gene (5 bases). Trimming removed 2 bases from V and 13 bases from J, with 18 bases in between. Germline V lookup: CDR1 MNHNY, CDR2 SVGAGI (reference sequence). The CDR3 sequence is 14 residues long. This CDR3 is CASSYEGLSILQHF. DNA for the CDR3: TGTGCCAGCAGTTACGAGGGACTCTCGATATTGCAGCATTTT.

The chain uses TRBV7-9 and TRBJ2-2; no clear D. CDR1 and CDR2 (germline): SEHNR, FQNEAQ (reference sequence). The CDR3 loop spans 15 amino acids. Trimming cost V 1 base and J 6 bases, with 12 bases left between them. The CDR3 region has the DNA TGTGCCAGCAGCTTAGAAGACGGGCAGGCCGGGGAGCTGTTTTTT. Protein sequence: CASSLEDGQAGELFF.

This sequence joins TRBV30 and TRBJ1-3; the D is unclear. With 3 bases removed from V and 6 bases from J, the gap between germline ends came to 6 bases. Germline V lookup: CDR1 GTSNPN, CDR2 SVGIG (reference sequence). The CDR3 length is 11 residues. The CDR3 region is CAWRAENTIYF. In DNA form, the CDR3 reads TGTGCCTGGAGGGCTGAAAACACCATATATTTT.

The gene calls are TRBV5-4 and TRBJ2-1; D is ambiguous. From germline, CDR1 is SGHNT and CDR2 YYREEE (reference sequence). The length of the CDR3 is 12 residues. V shed 2 bases and J shed 10 bases, with 10 bases lying between them. CDR3 nucleotides: TGTGCCAGCAGCTTAAGCGACTCGGAGCAGTTCTTC. This translates into CASSLSDSEQFF.